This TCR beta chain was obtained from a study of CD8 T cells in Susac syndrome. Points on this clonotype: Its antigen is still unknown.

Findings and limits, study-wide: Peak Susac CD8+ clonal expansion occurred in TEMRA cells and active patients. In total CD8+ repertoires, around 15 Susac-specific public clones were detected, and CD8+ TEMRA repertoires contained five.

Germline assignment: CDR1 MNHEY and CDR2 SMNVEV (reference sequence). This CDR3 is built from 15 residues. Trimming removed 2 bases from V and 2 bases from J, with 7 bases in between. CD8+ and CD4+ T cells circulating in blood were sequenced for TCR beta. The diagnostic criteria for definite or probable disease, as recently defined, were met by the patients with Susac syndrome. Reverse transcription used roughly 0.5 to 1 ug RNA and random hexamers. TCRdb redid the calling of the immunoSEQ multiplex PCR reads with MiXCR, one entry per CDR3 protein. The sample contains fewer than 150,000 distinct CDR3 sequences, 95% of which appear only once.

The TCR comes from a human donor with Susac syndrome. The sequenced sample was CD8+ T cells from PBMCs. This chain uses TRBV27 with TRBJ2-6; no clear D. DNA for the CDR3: TGTGCCAGCAGTTTAGGGGTTGCTGGGGCCAACGTCCTGACTTTC. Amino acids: CASSLGVAGANVLTF. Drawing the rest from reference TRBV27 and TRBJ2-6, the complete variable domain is EAQVTQNPRYLITVTGKKLTVTCSQNMNHEYMSWYRQDPGLGLRQIYYSMNVEVTDKGDVPEGYKVSRKEKRNFPLILESPSPNQTSLYFCASSLGVAGANVLTFGAGSRLTVL.